The clone carrying this T cell receptor (beta chain) has at least ten counts. Its antigen is not known. Quantitative molecular-barcoded 5'-RACE generated the TCR beta libraries. A single record per CDR3 protein comes from TCRdb applying MiXCR to the 5' RACE reads. The data hold 150,000 to 200,000 distinct CDR3 sequences, with 15% to 20% observed a single time. These data are taken from a study of CD8 T cells in ankylosing spondylitis. Points from the study as a whole: Relatively scarce in peripheral blood, disease-linked clones were CD8+.

Looked up from germline, CDR1 is SGHRS and CDR2 is YFSETQ. The V gene lost 4 bases and the J gene lost 0 bases, with 12 bases spanning the gap. There are 15 residues in the CDR3. Sequencing was done on a sample of blood, either unsorted or a sorted T cell fraction (not recorded which). The receptor's source is a male donor between 5 and 29 years old with ankylosing spondylitis or in good health (not recorded which). This chain links TRBV5-1 with TRBJ2-3; D is perhaps TRBD2 (5 bases). In nucleotides, the CDR3 is TGCGCCAGCAGCATACTAGAGTTGAGCACAGATACGCAGTATTTT. Amino acids: CASSILELSTDTQYF.